The clone carrying this T cell receptor beta chain was seen more than once but under ten times. Its antigen is not identified. The data belong to a study of CD8+ T cells in alopecia areata. Across the whole study: The study gave treated patients oral tofacitinib at 5 to 10 mg twice daily.

The CDR3 totals 14 residues. Germline lookup yields CDR1 SEHNR and CDR2 FQNEAQ (reference sequence). With 4 bases clipped from V and 4 bases from J, the junction kept 4 bases outside the gene matches. Following extraction, RNA underwent reverse transcription to cDNA, which served as the sequencing template. Profiling relied on immunoSEQ multiplex PCR, and the TCRdb table lists in-frame clones only, not all of them. The table includes approximately 42,000 clones, around three fifths detected once. Study observations and caveats: Both scalp clonality and the expanded CD8+ clones among the top 100 showed a significant decrease with tofacitinib.

Treatment noted: oral pan-JAK inhibitor, 5-10 mg twice daily. Individuals with alopecia areata gave both lesional scalp punch biopsies and peripheral blood for collection. The origin of this receptor is a human donor with alopecia areata. The chain carries TRBV7-9 and TRBJ2-3, with 8 bases identical to TRBD1. Specimen: CD8+ T cells sorted from blood, collected at week 4, from a patient treated with tofacitinib. The DNA for the CDR3 is TGTGCCAGCAGCTCCGGACAGGGAGCAGATACGCAGTATTTT. Protein: CASSSGQGADTQYF. The full variable domain, completed using reference TRBV7-9 and TRBJ2-3, is DTGVSQNPRHKITKRGQNVTFRCDPISEHNRLYWYRQTLGQGPEFLTYFQNEAQLEKSRLLSDRFSAERPKGSFSTLEIQRTEQGDSAMYLCASSSGQGADTQYFGPGTRLTVL.